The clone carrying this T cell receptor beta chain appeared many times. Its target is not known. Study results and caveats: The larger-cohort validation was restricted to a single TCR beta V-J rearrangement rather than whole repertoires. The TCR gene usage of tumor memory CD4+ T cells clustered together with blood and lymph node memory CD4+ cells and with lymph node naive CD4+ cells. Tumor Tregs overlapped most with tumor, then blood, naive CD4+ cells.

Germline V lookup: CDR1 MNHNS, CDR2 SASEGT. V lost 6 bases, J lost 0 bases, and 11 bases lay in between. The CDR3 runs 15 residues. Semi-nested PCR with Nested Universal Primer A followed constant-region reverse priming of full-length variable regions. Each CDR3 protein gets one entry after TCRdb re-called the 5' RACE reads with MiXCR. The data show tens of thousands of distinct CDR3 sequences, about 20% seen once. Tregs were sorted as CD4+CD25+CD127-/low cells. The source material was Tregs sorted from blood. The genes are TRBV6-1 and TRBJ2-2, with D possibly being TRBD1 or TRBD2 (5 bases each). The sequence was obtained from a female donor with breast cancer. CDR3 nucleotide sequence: TGTGCCAGCAGCCGGGACCTCGCGAACACCGGGGAGCTGTTTTTT. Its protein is CASSRDLANTGELFF.